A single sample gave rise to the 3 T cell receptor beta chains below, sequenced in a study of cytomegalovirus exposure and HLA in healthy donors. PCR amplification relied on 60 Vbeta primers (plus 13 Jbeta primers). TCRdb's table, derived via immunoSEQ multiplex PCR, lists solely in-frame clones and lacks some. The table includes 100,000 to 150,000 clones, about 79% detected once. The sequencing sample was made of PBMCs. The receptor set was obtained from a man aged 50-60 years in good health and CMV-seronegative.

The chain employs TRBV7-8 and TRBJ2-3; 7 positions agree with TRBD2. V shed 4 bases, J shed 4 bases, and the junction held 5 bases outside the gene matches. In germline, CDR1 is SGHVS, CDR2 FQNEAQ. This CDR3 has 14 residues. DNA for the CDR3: TGTGCCAGCAGCTACGGCGGGGGTTCAGATACGCAGTATTTT. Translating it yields CASSYGGGSDTQYF.

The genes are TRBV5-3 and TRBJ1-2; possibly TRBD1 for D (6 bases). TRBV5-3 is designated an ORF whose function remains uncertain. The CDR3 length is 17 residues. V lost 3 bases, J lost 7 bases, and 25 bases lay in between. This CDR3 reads CARSYRQVRETLSGYTF. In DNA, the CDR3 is TGTGCCAGAAGCTATAGACAGGTCCGAGAAACCCTGTCTGGCTACACCTTC.

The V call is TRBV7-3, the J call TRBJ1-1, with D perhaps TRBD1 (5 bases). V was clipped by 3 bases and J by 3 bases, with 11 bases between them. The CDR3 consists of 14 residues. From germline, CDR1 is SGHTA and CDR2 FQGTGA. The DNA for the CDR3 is TGTGCCAGCAGCTTGGAGGGGAGTCACACTGAAGCTTTCTTT. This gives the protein CASSLEGSHTEAFF.